The present T cell receptor beta chain was sequenced within a study of blood T cell repertoires in COVID-19. The CDR3 has 14 residues. Germline CDR1 is SGDLS and CDR2 is YYNGEE. V was shortened by 4 bases and J by 2 bases, with 12 bases between the two germline ends. Only in-frame clones appear in the TCRdb table, and some are missing; sequencing was by immunoSEQ multiplex PCR. The data hold approximately 260,000 clones, with just under 90% observed a single time. This clone came up once. The sequence was obtained from a woman in her forties with acute or convalescent COVID-19. The sequenced sample consisted of peripheral blood. The V and J genes are TRBV9 and TRBJ1-2, with D unclear. The DNA for the CDR3 is TGTGCCAGCAGCCCTCCGGGAATCAACTATGGCTACACCTTC. Translation: CASSPPGINYGYTF.